The 24 T cell receptor beta chains below were found in one sample sequenced in a study of blood T cell repertoires in COVID-19. Sequencing was performed with immunoSEQ multiplex PCR; in TCRdb, only in-frame clones are kept and a portion is missing. Found here are hundreds of thousands of clones, around 90% of them singletons; the top ten hold around 2%. Source material: PBMCs or T cells enriched from blood (not recorded which). The receptors shown here come from a woman aged 40 to 49 with acute COVID-19.

This sequence joins TRBV7-9 and TRBJ1-1; unclear D gene. The CDR3 spans 16 residues. Germline CDR1 is SEHNR and CDR2 is FQNEAQ (reference sequence). Trimming took 4 bases from V and 2 from J, leaving 17 bases between them. CDR3 sequence (DNA): TGTGCCAGCAGCTCCCCCCGTCGGGAGTTCAACACTGAAGCTTTCTTT. Amino acid sequence: CASSSPRREFNTEAFF.

This sequence joins TRBV19 and TRBJ1-2; D ambiguous. This CDR3 contains 17 residues. Trimming took 1 base from V and 2 from J, leaving 17 bases between them. Germline CDR1 LNHDA, CDR2 SQIVND (reference sequence). The CDR3 sequence is CASSIVGREGTNYGYTF. In DNA, the CDR3 is TGTGCCAGTAGTATAGTCGGACGGGAGGGCACAAACTATGGCTACACCTTC. The full variable domain, in which reference TRBV19 and TRBJ1-2 provide the parts outside the CDR3, is DGGITQSPKYLFRKEGQNVTLSCEQNLNHDAMYWYRQDPGQGLRLIYYSQIVNDFQKGDIAEGYSVSREKKESFPLTVTSAQKNPTAFYLCASSIVGREGTNYGYTFGSGTRLTVV.

A remark on this clone: Different DNA sequences within this sample yield the same CDR3. The chain links TRBV5-4 to TRBJ1-5; 7 positions agree with TRBD1. The CDR3 covers 13 residues. The J segment lost 5 bases and the V segment lost 4 bases, leaving 3 bases of the junction unmatched. Germline V gene lookup returns CDR1 SGHNT and CDR2 YYREEE (reference sequence). CDR3 DNA sequence: TGTGCCAGCAGCCCCGACAGGGATCAGCCCCAGCATTTT. Encoded protein: CASSPDRDQPQHF.

CDR3 bases: TGTGCCAGCAGCGAAATATCCGGGACAGGGGGCGGGTACTTC. This translates into CASSEISGTGGGYF. V gene TRBV2 combines with J gene TRBJ2-7; 12 nucleotides match TRBD1. Looked up from germline, CDR1 is SNHLY and CDR2 is FYNNEI. CDR3 size: 14 residues. The ends lost 6 bases at V and 12 bases at J; junction bases unmatched: 12.

The chain recombines TRBV5-1 with TRBJ2-3, with TRBD1 matching over 7 bases. The CDR3 length is 13 residues. V lost 4 bases, J lost 11 bases, and 10 bases stayed unmatched. The germline gives CDR1 SGHRS, CDR2 YFSETQ. CDR3: CASSHGTDQMQYF. CDR3 bases: TGCGCCAGCAGCCATGGGACAGACCAAATGCAGTATTTT. Using reference TRBV5-1 and TRBJ2-3 for the parts outside the CDR3, the full variable domain is KAGVTQTPRYLIKTRGQQVTLSCSPISGHRSVSWYQQTPGQGLQFLFEYFSETQRNKGNFPGRFSGRQFSNSRSEMNVSTLELGDSALYLCASSHGTDQMQYFGPGTRLTVL.

V usage is TRBV18 and J usage is TRBJ1-5; a weak D match, TRBD1 (5 bases). This CDR3 contains 15 residues. CDR1 and CDR2 from the germline V gene are KGHSH and LQKENI. Between the trimmed V and J ends, which lost 1 base and 0 bases, there was a span of 7 bases. The CDR3 sequence is CASSPQGDSNQPQHF. In DNA, the CDR3 is TGTGCCAGCTCACCACAAGGGGATAGCAATCAGCCCCAGCATTTT. Filled out from reference TRBV18 and TRBJ1-5, the complete variable domain reads NAGVMQNPRHLVRRRGQEARLRCSPMKGHSHVYWYRQLPEEGLKFMVYLQKENIIDESGMPKERFSAEFPKEGPSILRIQQVVRGDSAAYFCASSPQGDSNQPQHFGDGTRLSIL.

This chain connects TRBV29-1 to TRBJ2-1, with 7 bases aligning to TRBD1. The germline V gene encodes CDR1 SQVTM and CDR2 ANQGSEA. This CDR3 comprises 13 residues. The trim removed 6 bases at V and 5 bases at J, leaving 7 bases unmatched. CDR3 in amino acids: CSVEYRGDNEQFF. The CDR3 nucleotides are TGCAGCGTAGAATACAGGGGTGACAATGAGCAGTTCTTC.

The CDR3 spells CASSPTGIPGELFF. CDR3 sequence (DNA): TGTGCCAGCAGTCCTACAGGGATCCCCGGGGAGCTGTTTTTT. The V and J genes are TRBV2 and TRBJ2-2, with D possibly being TRBD1 (6 bases). The CDR3 loop spans 14 amino acids. The ends were cut back, 5 bases at V and 6 bases at J, with 13 bases in the middle. Germline V gene sequence: CDR1 SNHLY, CDR2 FYNNEI.

The CDR3 region is CASSQGQGATQPQHF. CDR3 nucleotides: TGTGCCAGCAGCCAAGGACAGGGGGCTACTCAGCCCCAGCATTTT. V and J are TRBV3-1 (or the pseudogene TRBV3-2) and TRBJ1-5, with 10 bases that match TRBD1. The CDR3 sequence is 15 residues long. V trimming: 1 base; J trimming: 6 bases; junction bases outside the gene matches: 3. Germline V CDR1 and CDR2: LGHDT, YNNKEL (reference sequence).

This rearrangement joins TRBV6-5 to TRBJ1-1, with D possibly TRBD1 on 6 matching bases. The CDR3 totals 13 residues. With 7 bases removed from V and 1 base from J, the gap between germline ends came to 10 bases. Germline assignment: CDR1 MNHEY and CDR2 SVGAGI. The CDR3 loop reads CASNKGQNTEAFF. CDR3 nucleotide sequence: TGTGCCAGCAACAAGGGACAGAACACTGAAGCTTTCTTT.

The rearrangement joins TRBV5-1 to TRBJ2-6; 7 bases align to TRBD1. This CDR3 region has 19 residues. The J segment lost 0 bases and the V segment lost 0 bases, leaving 9 bases of the junction unmatched. CDR1 is SGHRS and CDR2 is YFSETQ in the germline V gene. The CDR3 DNA follows: TGCGCCAGCAGCTTGGGGGAGACAGGGTGGAGCTCTGGGGCCAACGTCCTGACTTTC. Amino acid sequence: CASSLGETGWSSGANVLTF.

The chain employs TRBV29-1 and TRBJ2-2; TRBD2 matches at 10 bases. CDR1 is SQVTM and CDR2 is ANQGSEA in the germline V gene. Germline trimming cut 0 bases from V and 5 bases from J; bases unmatched to any gene: 6. The CDR3 covers 16 residues. As DNA, the CDR3 is TGCAGCGTTGAAGATCTGAGTAGCGGGAGGACCGGGGAGCTGTTTTTT. It specifies CSVEDLSSGRTGELFF.

The chain is built from TRBV30 and TRBJ1-6; a weak D match, TRBD1 (5 bases). The CDR3 length is 14 residues. Germline V gene lookup returns CDR1 GTSNPN and CDR2 SVGIG (reference sequence). Trimming cost V 0 bases and J 8 bases, with 11 bases left between them. This chain's CDR3 is CAWSVGSGDSPLHF. CDR3 coding DNA: TGTGCCTGGAGTGTAGGGTCGGGGGATTCACCCCTCCACTTT.

The CDR3 region has the DNA TGCGCCAGCAGTCTGATGATGGTCCAGGGGGCGAACACTGAAGCTTTCTTT. This translates into CASSLMMVQGANTEAFF. The V and J genes are TRBV5-1 and TRBJ1-1; TRBD1 matches at 8 bases. The CDR3 runs 17 residues. In germline, CDR1 is SGHRS, CDR2 YFSETQ. V was pared by 5 bases and J by 1 base, with 13 bases of the junction left unmatched.

The rearrangement joins TRBV5-4 to TRBJ1-1, with 9 bases aligning to TRBD1. Trimming at V came to 1 base and at J to 1 base, leaving 5 bases not matched to a gene. The V gene's germline CDR1 is SGHNT and CDR2 YYREEE (reference sequence). The CDR3 sequence is 16 residues long. The CDR3 coding sequence is TGTGCCAGCAGCTTGTTACAGGGGGCGGGGAACACTGAAGCTTTCTTT. Translation: CASSLLQGAGNTEAFF.

This clone has more than one count but fewer than ten. The chain carries TRBV5-3 and TRBJ2-5; D may be TRBD2 (6 bases). TRBV5-3 is an open reading frame whose function is uncertain. Trimming removed 1 base at V and 3 bases at J, with 16 bases between. This CDR3 contains 16 residues. The CDR3 spells CARSLFGGASKETQYF. Written as DNA, the CDR3 is TGTGCCAGAAGCTTGTTTGGCGGGGCCTCCAAAGAGACCCAGTACTTC.

The rearrangement links TRBV18 to TRBJ2-1, with TRBD2 matching 12 bases. CDR1 is KGHSH and CDR2 is LQKENI in the germline V gene. With 1 base clipped from V and 4 bases from J, the junction kept 5 bases outside the gene matches. This CDR3 is 17 amino acids long. The CDR3, as DNA: TGTGCCAGCTCACCACTGACTAGCGGGGGCAGTTACAATGAGCAGTTCTTC. Encoded protein: CASSPLTSGGSYNEQFF.

The rearrangement links TRBV5-1 to TRBJ1-1; D is unclear. The CDR3 covers 14 residues. V lost 0 bases and J 1 base, leaving 7 bases between the germline ends. Germline-derived CDR1 and CDR2 are SGHRS and YFSETQ. CDR3 DNA: TGCGCCAGCAGCTTGGACAGCTGGAACACTGAAGCTTTCTTT. It encodes CASSLDSWNTEAFF.

The J gene is TRBJ1-1, the V gene TRBV6-1; the D gene is possibly TRBD1 (5 bases). Trimming shortened V by 1 base and J by 11 bases, and 17 bases separated the two germline ends. The CDR3 length is 14 residues. Germline loops: CDR1 MNHNS, CDR2 SASEGT. CDR3 nucleotide sequence: TGTGCCAGCAGTGAAGACCCTACAGGTAGGGTCGCTTTCTTT. Its protein is CASSEDPTGRVAFF.

The chain's CDR3 is CASSSGGFVYGYTF. The CDR3 nucleotides read TGTGCCAGCTCCTCAGGGGGGTTCGTCTATGGCTACACCTTC. The chain employs TRBV7-2 and TRBJ1-2; 7 nucleotides match TRBD1. The CDR3 runs to 14 residues. The trim removed 8 bases at V and 4 bases at J, leaving 10 bases unmatched. CDR1 and CDR2 from the germline V gene are SGHTA and FQGNSA.

This chain joins TRBV27 and TRBJ2-7; 10 bases agree with TRBD2. The J segment lost 3 bases and the V segment lost 8 bases, leaving 4 bases of the junction unmatched. The CDR3 has 13 residues. CDR1 and CDR2 (germline): MNHEY, SMNVEV (reference sequence). The chain's CDR3 is CASWTSGNYEQYF. The CDR3 DNA is TGTGCCAGCTGGACTAGCGGTAACTACGAGCAGTACTTC.

V is TRBV6-1 and J is TRBJ2-5; D possibly corresponds to TRBD1 (6 bases). V lost 0 bases, J lost 6 bases, and 11 bases lay in between. The CDR3 is made up of 14 amino acids. Per germline, CDR1 MNHNS and CDR2 SASEGT. The CDR3 nucleotides are TGTGCCAGCAGTGAAGCGCTCAGGGGTCAGACCCAGTACTTC. Amino acids: CASSEALRGQTQYF.

The V gene is TRBV2, the J gene TRBJ1-1; possible D gene TRBD1, 6 bases. From germline, CDR1 is SNHLY and CDR2 FYNNEI. The CDR3 is made up of 16 amino acids. The V gene lost 8 bases and the J gene lost 5 bases, with 24 bases spanning the gap. CDR3 coding DNA: TGTGCCAGCCGTATACCTTCGGGGGGCGCGGATACTGAAGCTTTCTTT. The encoded protein is CASRIPSGGADTEAFF.

The chain links TRBV2 to TRBJ1-1; D gene unclear. Trimming removed 5 bases at V and 3 bases at J, with 16 bases between. CDR3 length: 15 residues. Per germline, CDR1 SNHLY and CDR2 FYNNEI. This CDR3 is CASSTRGVIDTEAFF. In nucleotides, the CDR3 is TGTGCCAGCAGTACCCGGGGAGTTATTGACACTGAAGCTTTCTTT.